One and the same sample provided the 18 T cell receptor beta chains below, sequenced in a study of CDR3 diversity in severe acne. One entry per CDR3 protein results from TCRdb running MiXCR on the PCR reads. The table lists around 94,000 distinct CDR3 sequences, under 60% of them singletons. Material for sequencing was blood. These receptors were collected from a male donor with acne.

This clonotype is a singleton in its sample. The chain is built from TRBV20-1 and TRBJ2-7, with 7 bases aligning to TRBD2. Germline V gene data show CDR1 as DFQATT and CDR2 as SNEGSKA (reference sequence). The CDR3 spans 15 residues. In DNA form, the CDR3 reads TGCAGCCCTCGACCCTGGGGGAGGGACTTTCTCGAGCAGTACTTC. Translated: CSPRPWGRDFLEQYF.

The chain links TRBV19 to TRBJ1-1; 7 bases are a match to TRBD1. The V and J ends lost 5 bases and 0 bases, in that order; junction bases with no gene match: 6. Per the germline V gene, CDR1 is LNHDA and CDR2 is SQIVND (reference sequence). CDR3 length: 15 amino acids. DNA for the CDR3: TGTGCCAGTAGTGCCCCCGGGACAGTGAACACTGAAGCTTTCTTT. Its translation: CASSAPGTVNTEAFF.

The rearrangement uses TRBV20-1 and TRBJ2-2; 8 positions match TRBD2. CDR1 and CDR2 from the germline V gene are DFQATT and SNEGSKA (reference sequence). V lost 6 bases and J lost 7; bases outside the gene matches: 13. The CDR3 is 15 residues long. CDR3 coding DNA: TGCAGTGCATCAGACGGCGGGACTAGTGGCGGGGAGCTGTTTTTT. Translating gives CSASDGGTSGGELFF.

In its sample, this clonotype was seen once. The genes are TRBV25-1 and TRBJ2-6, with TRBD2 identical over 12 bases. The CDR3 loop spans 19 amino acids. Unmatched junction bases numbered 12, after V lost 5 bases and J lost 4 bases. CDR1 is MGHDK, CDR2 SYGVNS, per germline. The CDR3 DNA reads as TGTGCCAGCAGTTCCATGAGGACTAGCGGGGCCACAGGGGCCAACGTCCTGACTTTC. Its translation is CASSSMRTSGATGANVLTF.

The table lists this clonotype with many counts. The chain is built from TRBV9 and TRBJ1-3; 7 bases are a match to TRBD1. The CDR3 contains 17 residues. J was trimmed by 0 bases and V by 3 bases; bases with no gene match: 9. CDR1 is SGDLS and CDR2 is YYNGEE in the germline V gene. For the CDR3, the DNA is TGTGCCAGCAGCGGGAGGGACAGCCTATTCTCTGGAAACACCATATATTTT. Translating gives CASSGRDSLFSGNTIYF.

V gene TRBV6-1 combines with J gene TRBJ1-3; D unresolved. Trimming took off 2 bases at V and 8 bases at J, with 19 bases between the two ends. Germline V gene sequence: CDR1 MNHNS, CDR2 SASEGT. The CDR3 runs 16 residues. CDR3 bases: TGTGCCAGCAGTGAACTTTTACTGGACTATGGCTACACCATATATTTT. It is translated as CASSELLLDYGYTIYF.

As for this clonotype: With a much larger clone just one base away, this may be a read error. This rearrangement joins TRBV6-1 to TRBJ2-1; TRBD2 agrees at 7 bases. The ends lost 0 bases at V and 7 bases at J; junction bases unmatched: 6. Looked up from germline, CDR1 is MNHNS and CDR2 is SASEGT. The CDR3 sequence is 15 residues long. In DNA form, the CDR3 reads TGTGCCAGCAGTGAAGCTGCTAGCGGATGTAATGAGCAGTTCTTC. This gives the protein CASSEAASGCNEQFF.

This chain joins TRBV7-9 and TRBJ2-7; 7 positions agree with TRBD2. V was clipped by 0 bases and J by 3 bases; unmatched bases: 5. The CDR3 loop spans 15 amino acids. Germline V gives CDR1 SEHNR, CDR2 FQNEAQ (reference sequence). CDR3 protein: CASSLAQGLYYEQYF. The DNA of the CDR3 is TGTGCCAGCAGCTTAGCCCAGGGACTATACTACGAGCAGTACTTC.

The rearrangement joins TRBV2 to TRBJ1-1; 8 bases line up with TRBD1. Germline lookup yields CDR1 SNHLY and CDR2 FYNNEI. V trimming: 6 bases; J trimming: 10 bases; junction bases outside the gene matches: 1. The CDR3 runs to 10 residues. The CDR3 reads CASRGQVAFF. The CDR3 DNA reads TGTGCCAGCAGGGGACAGGTAGCTTTCTTT.

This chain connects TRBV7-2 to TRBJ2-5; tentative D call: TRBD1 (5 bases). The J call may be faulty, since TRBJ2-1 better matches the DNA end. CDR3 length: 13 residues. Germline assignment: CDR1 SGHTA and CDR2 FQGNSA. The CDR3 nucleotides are TGTGCCAGCAGCCAAATAGACAGAACCCAGCAGTTCTTC. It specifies CASSQIDRTQQFF.

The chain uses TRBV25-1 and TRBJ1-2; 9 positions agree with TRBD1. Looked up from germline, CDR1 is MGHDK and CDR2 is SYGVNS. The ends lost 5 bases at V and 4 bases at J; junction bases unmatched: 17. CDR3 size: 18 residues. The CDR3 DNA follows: TGTGCCAGCAGTCCCCTCCGGGACAGGGACAGGGTTAGCTATGGCTACACCTTC. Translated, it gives CASSPLRDRDRVSYGYTF.

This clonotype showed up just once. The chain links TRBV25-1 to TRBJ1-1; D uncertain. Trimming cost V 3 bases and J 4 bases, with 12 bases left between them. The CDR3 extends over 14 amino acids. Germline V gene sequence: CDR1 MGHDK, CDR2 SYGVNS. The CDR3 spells CASSDGRFFTEAFF. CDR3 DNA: TGTGCCAGCAGTGATGGCAGGTTTTTCACTGAAGCTTTCTTT.

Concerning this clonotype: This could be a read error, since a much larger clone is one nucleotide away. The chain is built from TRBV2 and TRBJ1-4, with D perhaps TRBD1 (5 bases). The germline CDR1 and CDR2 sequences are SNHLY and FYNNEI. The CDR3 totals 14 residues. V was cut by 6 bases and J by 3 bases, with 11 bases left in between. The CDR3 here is CASRMTEANEKLFF. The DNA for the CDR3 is TGTGCCAGCAGGATGACAGAGGCTAATGAAAAACTGTTTTTT.

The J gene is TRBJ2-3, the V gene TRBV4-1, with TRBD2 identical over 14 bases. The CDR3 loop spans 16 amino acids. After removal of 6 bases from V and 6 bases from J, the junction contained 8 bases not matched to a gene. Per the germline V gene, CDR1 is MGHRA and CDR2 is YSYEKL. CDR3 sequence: CASSQMGTSGGDTQYF. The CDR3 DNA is TGCGCCAGCAGTCAAATGGGGACTAGCGGGGGTGATACGCAGTATTTT.

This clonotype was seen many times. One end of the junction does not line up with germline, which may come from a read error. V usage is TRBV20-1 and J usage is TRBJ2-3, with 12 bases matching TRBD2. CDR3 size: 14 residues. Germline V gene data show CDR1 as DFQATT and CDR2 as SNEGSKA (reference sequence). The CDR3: CSARLAGATGTQYF. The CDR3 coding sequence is TGCAGTGCTCGACTAGCGGGGGCCACAGGTACGCAGTATTTT.

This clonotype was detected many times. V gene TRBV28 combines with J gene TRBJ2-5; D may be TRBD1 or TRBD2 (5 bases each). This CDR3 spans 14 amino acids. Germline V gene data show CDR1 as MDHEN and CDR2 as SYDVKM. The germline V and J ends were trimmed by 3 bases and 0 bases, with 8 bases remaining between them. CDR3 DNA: TGTGCCAGCAGTTTTCCGGGACACCAAGAGACCCAGTACTTC. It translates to CASSFPGHQETQYF.

Written as DNA, the CDR3 is TGTGCCAGCAGCCGGGACAGGGACAATGAGCAGTTCTTC. This gives the protein CASSRDRDNEQFF. This chain uses TRBV13 with TRBJ2-1; TRBD1 aligns across 9 bases. CDR1 and CDR2 (germline): PRHDT, FYEKMQ (reference sequence). The CDR3 has 13 amino acids. J gave up 5 bases and V 5 bases, and 1 base lay outside the gene matches.

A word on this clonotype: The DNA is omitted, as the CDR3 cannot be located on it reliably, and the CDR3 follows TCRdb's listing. This chain's CDR3 is CASSTGLAEVFGPGTRLTGELFF. V is TRBV7-6 and J is TRBJ2-2; the table's D call of TRBD2 was not tested on the DNA. The CDR3 comprises 23 residues, both ends counted. The germline gives CDR1 SGHVS, CDR2 FNYEAQ.